Listed below are T cell receptor beta chains from one sample, sequenced in a study of CD8+CD57+ T cells in acquired aplastic anemia. TCRdb itself ran the reads through MiXCR, one entry per CDR3 protein. The data show about 270,000 distinct CDR3 sequences, 45% to 70% seen once. The material sequenced was sorted CD4+, CD8+, or CD8+CD57+ T cells (not recorded which) from PBMCs. Receptors originate from a human donor with severe aplastic anemia or a healthy control (not recorded which). Each CDR3 is given with its conserved first and last residue. D genes are given only for firm matches. Only some rows state a clone size, as once, few, many or a class for expanded clones.

V gene	clone size	D gene	J gene	CDR3 protein	CDR3 DNA
TRBV12-3/TRBV12-4	many	NA	TRBJ1-2	CASGSLGTRSYTF	TGTGCCAGCGGATCCCTAGGAACGAGGAGTTACACCTTC
TRBV6-6	many	NA	TRBJ2-3	CASRWIGDTDTQYF	TGTGCCAGCAGATGGATTGGCGACACAGATACGCAGTATTTT
TRBV20-1	NA	NA	TRBJ1-5	CSARETGPHPQHF	TGCAGTGCTAGAGAAACAGGGCCTCACCCCCAGCATTTT
TRBV6-4	NA	TRBD1	TRBJ2-7	CASSTNPGQGAREQYF	TGTGCCAGCAGCACAAACCCGGGACAGGGGGCGCGAGAGCAGTACTTC
TRBV6-5	many	TRBD1	TRBJ2-2	CASRVTGGLGTGELFF	TGTGCCAGCAGGGTGACAGGGGGCCTCGGCACCGGGGAGCTGTTTTTT
TRBV19	many	NA	TRBJ2-2	CASSQYTGELFF	TGTGCCAGTAGTCAATACACCGGGGAGCTGTTTTTT
TRBV14	NA	TRBD1	TRBJ2-7	CASSQRGQLYEQYF	TGTGCCAGCAGCCAAAGGGGACAGCTTTACGAGCAGTACTTC
TRBV27	NA	NA	TRBJ1-4	CASSVSGIPNEKLFF	TGTGCCAGCAGTGTCTCAGGGATACCCAATGAAAAACTGTTTTTT
TRBV2	many	TRBD2	TRBJ2-3	CASSEEAFVTSGFTDTQYF	TGTGCCAGCAGTGAAGAAGCCTTTGTGACTAGCGGGTTCACAGATACGCAGTATTTT
TRBV14	few	NA	TRBJ2-5	CASSQGLTGGTQYF	TGTGCCAGCAGCCAGGGTCTCACAGGAGGGACCCAGTACTTC
TRBV2	NA	TRBD1	TRBJ1-2	CASSPGQESYGYTF	TGTGCCAGCAGCCCGGGACAGGAGAGCTATGGCTACACCTTC
TRBV10-3	NA	TRBD2	TRBJ2-3	CAMGLAGGGGSTDTQYF	TGTGCCATGGGACTAGCGGGGGGCGGAGGAAGCACAGATACGCAGTATTTT
TRBV20-1	NA	NA	TRBJ2-3	CSARQIADTQYF	TGCAGTGCTAGACAGATCGCAGATACGCAGTATTTT
TRBV6-1	few	NA	TRBJ1-6	CASSDGRIENSPLHF	TGTGCCAGCAGTGACGGGCGTATTGAGAATTCACCCCTCCACTTT
TRBV7-8	NA	NA	TRBJ2-5	CASSPPRQTQYF	TGTGCCAGCAGCCCACCGCGTCAGACCCAGTACTTC
TRBV6-5	few	NA	TRBJ1-1	CASSLLGGTEAFF	TGTGCCAGCAGTCTCCTGGGGGGCACTGAAGCTTTCTTT
TRBV7-9	NA	NA	TRBJ2-5	CASSHREYQETQYF	TGTGCCAGCAGCCATCGGGAGTACCAAGAGACCCAGTACTTC
TRBV7-8	NA	TRBD1	TRBJ1-2	CATTGGAGNKERDGYTF	TGTGCTACGACAGGGGGCGCCGGTAATAAAGAACGGGATGGCTACACCTTC
TRBV29-1	few	TRBD1	TRBJ2-3	CSVAGTGSTDTQYF	TGCAGCGTTGCCGGGACAGGTAGCACAGATACGCAGTATTTT
TRBV15	NA	TRBD2	TRBJ2-1	CATSRDLAAGGYNEQFF	TGTGCCACCAGCAGAGATCTAGCAGCGGGGGGTTACAATGAGCAGTTCTTC
TRBV20-1	NA	NA	TRBJ2-1	CSASGVVEQFF	TGCAGTGCTAGCGGGGTAGTTGAGCAGTTCTTC
TRBV9	NA	TRBD2	TRBJ2-2	CASSPRTSSGELFF	TGTGCCAGCAGCCCTCGGACTAGCTCCGGGGAGCTGTTTTTT
TRBV7-2	once	TRBD2	TRBJ2-5	CASGGAGGWETQYF	TGTGCCAGCGGCGGAGCGGGAGGATGGGAGACCCAGTACTTC
TRBV20-1	NA	NA	TRBJ1-5	CSADGDAPQHF	TGCAGTGCTGACGGGGATGCGCCCCAGCATTTT
TRBV9	once	NA	TRBJ2-3	CAGSVGGGLTDTQYF	TGTGCCGGCAGCGTAGGGGGGGGCCTCACAGATACGCAGTATTTT
TRBV4-3	many	NA	TRBJ1-2	CASSQVSNYGYTF	TGCGCCAGCAGCCAAGTGTCTAACTATGGCTACACCTTC
TRBV29-1	NA	NA	TRBJ2-7	CSVVGEGWSGSYPYEQYF	TGCAGCGTTGTAGGAGAAGGTTGGAGCGGTTCCTATCCCTACGAGCAATACTTC
TRBV29-1	NA	TRBD1	TRBJ2-2	CSVGLDREGGNTGELFF	TGCAGCGTGGGGCTTGACAGGGAAGGTGGAAACACCGGGGAGCTGTTTTTT
TRBV7-9	NA	NA	TRBJ1-1	CASSAQQGGGTEAFF	TGTGCCAGCAGCGCCCAGCAGGGAGGGGGCACTGAAGCTTTCTTT
TRBV7-8	NA	NA	TRBJ2-3	CASSSGPTDTQYF	TGTGCCAGCAGCTCCGGGCCCACAGATACGCAGTATTTT
TRBV7-9	many	NA	TRBJ2-1	CASSPNVNEQFF	TGTGCCAGCAGCCCAAACGTTAATGAGCAGTTCTTC
TRBV12-3/TRBV12-4	NA	TRBD1	TRBJ2-3	CASRKTGVLADTQYF	TGTGCCAGCAGAAAGACAGGGGTCCTGGCAGATACGCAGTATTTT
TRBV19	many	NA	TRBJ1-4	CASSLGGKTNEKLFF	TGTGCCAGTAGTCTCGGCGGGAAAACTAATGAAAAACTGTTTTTT
TRBV9	NA	NA	TRBJ1-3	CASSVGDRLGSTIYF	TGTGCCAGCAGCGTAGGCGATAGGTTAGGCAGCACCATATATTTT
TRBV3-1	many	NA	TRBJ2-1	CASSQEADFYNEQFF	TGTGCCAGCAGCCAAGAGGCGGATTTCTACAATGAGCAGTTCTTC
TRBV24-1	once	NA	TRBJ2-5	CVTNPRSGTRYQETQYF	TGTGTCACCAACCCCCGCTCCGGGACAAGATACCAAGAGACCCAGTACTTC
TRBV6-8	NA	TRBD2	TRBJ2-7	CASSYSRRGYEQYF	TGTGCCAGCAGTTACTCTAGGCGGGGGTACGAGCAGTACTTC
TRBV4-2	NA	NA	TRBJ2-1	CASSREQTYNEQFF	TGTGCCAGCAGCCGGGAACAGACCTACAATGAGCAGTTCTTC
TRBV7-8	once	NA	TRBJ1-5	CASSLTDRRNQPQHF	TGTGCCAGCAGCTTGACGGACAGACGGAATCAGCCCCAGCATTTT
TRBV5-1	once	TRBD1	TRBJ2-3	CASSRDRGTTDTQYF	TGCGCAAGCAGCCGGGACAGGGGTACCACAGATACGCAGTATTTT
TRBV19	few	TRBD1	TRBJ2-6	CASSPRTGGGSGANVLTF	TGTGCCAGTAGTCCTCGGACAGGGGGGGGATCTGGGGCCAACGTCCTGACTTTC
TRBV7-8	few	NA	TRBJ1-3	CASSSGRTSGNTIYF	TGTGCCAGCAGCTCTGGAAGGACCTCTGGAAACACCATATATTTT